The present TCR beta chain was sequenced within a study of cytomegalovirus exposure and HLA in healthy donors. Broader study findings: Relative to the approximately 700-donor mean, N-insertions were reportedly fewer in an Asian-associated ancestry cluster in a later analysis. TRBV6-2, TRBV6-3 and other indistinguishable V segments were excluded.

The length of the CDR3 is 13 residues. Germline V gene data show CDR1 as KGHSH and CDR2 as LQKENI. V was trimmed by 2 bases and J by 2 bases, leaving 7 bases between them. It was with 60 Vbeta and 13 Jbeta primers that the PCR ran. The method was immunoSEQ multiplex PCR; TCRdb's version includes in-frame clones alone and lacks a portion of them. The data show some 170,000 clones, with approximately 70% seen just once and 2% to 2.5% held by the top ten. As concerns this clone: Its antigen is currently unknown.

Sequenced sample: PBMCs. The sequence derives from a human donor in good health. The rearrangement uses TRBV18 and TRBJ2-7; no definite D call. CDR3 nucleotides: TGTGCCAGCTCACCAGCGATAACCTACGAGCAGTACTTC. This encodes CASSPAITYEQYF.